The clone carrying this TCR beta chain came up many times. Unique molecular identifiers were used to barcode this TCRbeta library. MiXCR was run by TCRdb on the PCR reads, yielding one entry per CDR3 protein. The sample contains a few hundred thousand distinct CDR3 sequences, roughly 13% of which appear only once. This specimen belongs to a study of T-cell reconstitution after alpha-beta-depleted transplantation in children. This CDR3 spans 15 amino acids. The ends were cut back, 2 bases at V and 7 bases at J, with 18 bases in the middle. Germline loops: CDR1 SQVTM, CDR2 ANQGSEA. This sequence joins TRBV29-1 and TRBJ2-1; D remains ambiguous. Sequenced here: PBMCs, sampled from the stem cell graft. This sequence was found in a human donor who donated a stem cell graft to a child with Fanconi anemia. DNA of the CDR3: TGCAGCGTTGAACCCCGGTCCCAGGTCCGGAATGAGCAGTTCTTC. This gives the protein CSVEPRSQVRNEQFF.